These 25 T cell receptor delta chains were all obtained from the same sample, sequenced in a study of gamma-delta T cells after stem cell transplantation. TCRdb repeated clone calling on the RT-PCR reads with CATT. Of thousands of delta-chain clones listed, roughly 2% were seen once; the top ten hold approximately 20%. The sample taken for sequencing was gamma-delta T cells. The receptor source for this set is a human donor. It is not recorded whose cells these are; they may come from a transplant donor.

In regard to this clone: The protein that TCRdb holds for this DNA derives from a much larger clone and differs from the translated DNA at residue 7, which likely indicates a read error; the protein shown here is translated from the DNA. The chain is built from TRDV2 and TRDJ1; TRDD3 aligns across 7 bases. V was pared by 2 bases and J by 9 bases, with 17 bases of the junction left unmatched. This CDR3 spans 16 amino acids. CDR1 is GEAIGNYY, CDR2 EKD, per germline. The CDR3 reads CACDKLEDSTDTELIF. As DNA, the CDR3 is TGTGCCTGTGACAAACTGGAGGACTCGACGGATACGGAACTCATCTTT.

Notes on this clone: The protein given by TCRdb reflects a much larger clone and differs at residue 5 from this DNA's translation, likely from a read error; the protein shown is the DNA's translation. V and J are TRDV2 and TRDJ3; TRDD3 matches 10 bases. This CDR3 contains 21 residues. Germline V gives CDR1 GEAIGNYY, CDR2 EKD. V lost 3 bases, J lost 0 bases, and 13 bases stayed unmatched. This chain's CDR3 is CACDAAAGGYAASWDTRQMFF. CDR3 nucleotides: TGTGCCTGTGACGCCGCAGCGGGGGGATACGCGGCCTCCTGGGACACCCGACAGATGTTTTTC.

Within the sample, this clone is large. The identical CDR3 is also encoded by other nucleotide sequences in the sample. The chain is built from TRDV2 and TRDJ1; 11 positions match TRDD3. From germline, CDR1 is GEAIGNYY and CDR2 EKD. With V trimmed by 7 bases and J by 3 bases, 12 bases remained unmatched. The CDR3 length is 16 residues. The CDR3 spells CACKRLGDIFPDKLIF. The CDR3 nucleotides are TGTGCCTGCAAACGACTGGGGGATATTTTCCCCGATAAACTCATCTTT.

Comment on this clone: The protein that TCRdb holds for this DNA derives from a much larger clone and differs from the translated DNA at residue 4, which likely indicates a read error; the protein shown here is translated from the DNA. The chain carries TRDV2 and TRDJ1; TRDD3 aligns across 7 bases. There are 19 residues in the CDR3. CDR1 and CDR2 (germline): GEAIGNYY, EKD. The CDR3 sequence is CACYTGSLLGPHGIDKLIF. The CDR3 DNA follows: TGTGCCTGTTACACCGGTTCCTTACTGGGGCCGCACGGGATCGATAAACTCATCTTT.

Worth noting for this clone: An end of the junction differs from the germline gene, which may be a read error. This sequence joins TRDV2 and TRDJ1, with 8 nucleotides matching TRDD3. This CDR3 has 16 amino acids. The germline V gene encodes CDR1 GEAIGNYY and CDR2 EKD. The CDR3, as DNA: TGTGCCTGTTCCGGACTGGGGGCCATGTACACCGATAAACCCATCTTT. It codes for CACSGLGAMYTDKPIF.

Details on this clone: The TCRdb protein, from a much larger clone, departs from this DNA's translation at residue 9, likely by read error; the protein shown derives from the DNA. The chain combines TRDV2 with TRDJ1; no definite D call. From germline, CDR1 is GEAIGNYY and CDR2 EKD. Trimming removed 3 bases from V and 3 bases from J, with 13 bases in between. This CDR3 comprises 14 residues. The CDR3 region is CACDGLGGSDKLIF. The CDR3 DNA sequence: TGTGCCTGTGACGGACTTGGAGGCTCCGATAAACTCATCTTT.

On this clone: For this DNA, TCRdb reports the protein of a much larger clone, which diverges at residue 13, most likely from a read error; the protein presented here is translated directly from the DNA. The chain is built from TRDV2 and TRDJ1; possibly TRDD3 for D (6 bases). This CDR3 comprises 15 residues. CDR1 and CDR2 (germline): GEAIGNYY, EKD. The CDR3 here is CACDTVLGNRDKPIF. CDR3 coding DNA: TGTGCCTGTGACACTGTACTGGGAAACCGCGATAAACCCATCTTT.

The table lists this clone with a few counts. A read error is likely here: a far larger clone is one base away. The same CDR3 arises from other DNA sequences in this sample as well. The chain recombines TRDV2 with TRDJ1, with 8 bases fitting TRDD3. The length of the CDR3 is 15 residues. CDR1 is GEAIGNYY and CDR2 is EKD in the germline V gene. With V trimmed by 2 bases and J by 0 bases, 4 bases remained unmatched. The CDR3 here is CACDKLWGNTDKLIF. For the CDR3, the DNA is TGTGCCTGTGACAAGCTCTGGGGGAACACCGATAAACTCATCTTT.

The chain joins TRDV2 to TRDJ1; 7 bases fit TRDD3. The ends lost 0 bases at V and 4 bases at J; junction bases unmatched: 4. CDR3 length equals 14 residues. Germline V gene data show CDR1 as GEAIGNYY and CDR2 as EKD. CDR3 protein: CACDTWGTGDKLIF. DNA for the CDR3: TGTGCCTGTGACACCTGGGGGACCGGCGATAAACTCATCTTT.

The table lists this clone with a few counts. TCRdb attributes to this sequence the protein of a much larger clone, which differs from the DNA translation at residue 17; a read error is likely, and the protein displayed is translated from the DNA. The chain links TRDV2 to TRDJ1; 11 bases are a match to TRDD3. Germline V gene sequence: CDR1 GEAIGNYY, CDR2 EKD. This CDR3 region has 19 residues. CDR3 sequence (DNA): TGTGCCTGTGACACGATCGATTGGGGGATACGCCGAAACACCGATAAACCCATCTTT. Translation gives CACDTIDWGIRRNTDKPIF.

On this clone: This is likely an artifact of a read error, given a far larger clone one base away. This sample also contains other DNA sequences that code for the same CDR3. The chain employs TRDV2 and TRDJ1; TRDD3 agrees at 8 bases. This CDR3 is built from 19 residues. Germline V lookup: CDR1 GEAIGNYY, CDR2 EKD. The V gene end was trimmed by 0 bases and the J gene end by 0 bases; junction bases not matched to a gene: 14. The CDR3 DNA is TGTGCCTGTGACACCGTAGAGCTAGGGGATACACTGTACACCGATAAACTCATCTTT. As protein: CACDTVELGDTLYTDKLIF.

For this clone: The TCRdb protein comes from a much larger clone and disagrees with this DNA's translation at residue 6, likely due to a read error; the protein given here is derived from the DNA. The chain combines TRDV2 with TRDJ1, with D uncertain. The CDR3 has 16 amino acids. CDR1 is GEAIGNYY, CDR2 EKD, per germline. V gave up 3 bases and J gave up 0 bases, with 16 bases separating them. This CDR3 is CACDALAQGHTDKLIF. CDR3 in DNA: TGTGCCTGTGACGCCTTGGCCCAGGGGCACACCGATAAACTCATCTTT.

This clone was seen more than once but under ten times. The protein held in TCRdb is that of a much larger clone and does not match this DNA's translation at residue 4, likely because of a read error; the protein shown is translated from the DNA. This CDR3 is CACGHVLGDTPRGDKLIF. The DNA for the CDR3 is TGTGCCTGTGGCCACGTACTGGGGGATACCCCTCGAGGCGATAAACTCATCTTT. The rearrangement uses TRDV2 and TRDJ1, with 12 bases fitting TRDD3. Germline CDR1 and CDR2: GEAIGNYY and EKD. The CDR3 is 18 amino acids. Trimming took 5 bases from V and 4 from J; bases not matched to a gene: 16.

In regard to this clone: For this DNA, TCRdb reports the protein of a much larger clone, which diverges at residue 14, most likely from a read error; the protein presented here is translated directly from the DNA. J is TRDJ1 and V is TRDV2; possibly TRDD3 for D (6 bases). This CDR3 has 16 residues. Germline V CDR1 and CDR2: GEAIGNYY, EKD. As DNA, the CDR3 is TGTGCCTGTGACACGGTGGGGGCTGTGTACACCGATAAACCCATCTTT. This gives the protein CACDTVGAVYTDKPIF.

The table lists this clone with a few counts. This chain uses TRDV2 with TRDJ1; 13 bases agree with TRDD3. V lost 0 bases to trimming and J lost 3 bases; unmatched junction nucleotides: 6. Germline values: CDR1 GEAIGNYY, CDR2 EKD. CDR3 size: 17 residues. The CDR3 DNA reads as TGTGCCTGTGACACCGTACTGGGGGATACGGAGGCCGATAAACTCATCTTT. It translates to CACDTVLGDTEADKLIF.

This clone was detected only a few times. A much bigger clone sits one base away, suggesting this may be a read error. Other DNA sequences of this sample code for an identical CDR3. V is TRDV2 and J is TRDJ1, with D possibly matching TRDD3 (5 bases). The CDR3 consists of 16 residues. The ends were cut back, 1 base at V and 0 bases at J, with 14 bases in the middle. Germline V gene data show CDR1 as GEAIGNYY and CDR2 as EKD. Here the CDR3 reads CACDTVGIRNTDKLIF. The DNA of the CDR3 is TGTGCCTGTGACACAGTGGGAATACGAAACACCGATAAACTCATCTTT.

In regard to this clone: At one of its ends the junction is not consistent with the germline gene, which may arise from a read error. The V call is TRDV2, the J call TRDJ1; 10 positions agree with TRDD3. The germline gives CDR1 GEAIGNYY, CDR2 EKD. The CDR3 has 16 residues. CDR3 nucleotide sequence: TGTGCCCGTGACTCACTGGGGGATCGATACACCGATAAACTCATCTTT. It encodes CARDSLGDRYTDKLIF.

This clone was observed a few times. The CDR3 is CACDTVLPPGGLGDTSYTDKLIF. CDR3 DNA sequence: TGTGCCTGTGACACCGTTCTTCCCCCAGGTGGACTGGGGGATACAAGTTACACCGATAAACTCATCTTT. The V and J genes are TRDV2 and TRDJ1; 12 nucleotides line up with TRDD3. Germline trimming cut 0 bases from V and 0 bases from J; bases unmatched to any gene: 22. Germline CDR1 GEAIGNYY, CDR2 EKD. CDR3 length equals 23 residues.

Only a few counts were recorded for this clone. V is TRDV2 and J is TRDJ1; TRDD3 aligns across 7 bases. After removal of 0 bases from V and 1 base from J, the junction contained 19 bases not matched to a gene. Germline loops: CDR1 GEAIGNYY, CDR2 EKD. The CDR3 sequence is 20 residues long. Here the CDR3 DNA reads TGTGCCTGTGACACCGTCCCATTACTGGGGAATACGCAAACCACCGATAAACTCATCTTT. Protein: CACDTVPLLGNTQTTDKLIF.

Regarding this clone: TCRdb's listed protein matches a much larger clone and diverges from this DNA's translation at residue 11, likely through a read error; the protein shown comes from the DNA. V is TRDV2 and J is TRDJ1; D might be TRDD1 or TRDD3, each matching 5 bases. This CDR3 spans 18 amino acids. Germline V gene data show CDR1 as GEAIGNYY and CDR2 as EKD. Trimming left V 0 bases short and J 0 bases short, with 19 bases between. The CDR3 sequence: CACDTVGEKSPNTDKLIF. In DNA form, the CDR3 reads TGTGCCTGTGACACCGTAGGGGAGAAATCGCCAAACACCGATAAACTCATCTTT.

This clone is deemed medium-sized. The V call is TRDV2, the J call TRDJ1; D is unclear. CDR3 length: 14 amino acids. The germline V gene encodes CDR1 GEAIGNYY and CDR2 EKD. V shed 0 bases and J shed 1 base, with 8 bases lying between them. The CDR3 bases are TGTGCCTGTGACACCCTACTGAGCACCGATAAACTCATCTTT. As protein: CACDTLLSTDKLIF.

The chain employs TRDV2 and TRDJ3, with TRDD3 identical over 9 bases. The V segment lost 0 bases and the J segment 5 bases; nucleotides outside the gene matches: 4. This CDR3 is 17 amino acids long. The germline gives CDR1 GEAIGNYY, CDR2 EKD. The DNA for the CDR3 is TGTGCCTGTGACACCGTAGGGGATACGCGGGACACCCGACAGATGTTTTTC. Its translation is CACDTVGDTRDTRQMFF.

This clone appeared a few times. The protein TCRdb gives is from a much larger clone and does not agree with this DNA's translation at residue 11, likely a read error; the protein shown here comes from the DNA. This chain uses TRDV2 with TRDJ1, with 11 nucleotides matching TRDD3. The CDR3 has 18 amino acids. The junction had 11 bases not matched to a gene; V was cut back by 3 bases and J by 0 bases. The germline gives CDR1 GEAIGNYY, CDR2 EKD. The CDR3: CACDQVLGDIAYTDKLIF. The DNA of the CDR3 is TGTGCCTGTGACCAAGTACTGGGGGATATCGCGTACACCGATAAACTCATCTTT.

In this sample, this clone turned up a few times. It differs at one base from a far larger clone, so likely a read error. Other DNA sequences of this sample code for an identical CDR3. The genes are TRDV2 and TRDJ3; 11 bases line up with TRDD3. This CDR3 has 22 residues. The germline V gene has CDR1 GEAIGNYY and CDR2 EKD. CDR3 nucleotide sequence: TGCGCCTGTGACACCGCAGGTACTGGGGGATATGGAAGCTCCTGGGACACCCGACAGATGTTTTTC. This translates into CACDTAGTGGYGSSWDTRQMFF.

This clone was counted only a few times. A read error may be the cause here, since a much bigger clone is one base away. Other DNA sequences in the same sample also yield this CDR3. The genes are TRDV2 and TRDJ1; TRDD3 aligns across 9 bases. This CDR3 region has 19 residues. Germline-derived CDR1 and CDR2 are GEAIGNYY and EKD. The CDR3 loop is CACDTLRTGGRRETDKLIF. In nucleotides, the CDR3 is TGTGCCTGCGACACCTTGCGTACTGGGGGACGTCGTGAGACCGATAAACTCATCTTT.